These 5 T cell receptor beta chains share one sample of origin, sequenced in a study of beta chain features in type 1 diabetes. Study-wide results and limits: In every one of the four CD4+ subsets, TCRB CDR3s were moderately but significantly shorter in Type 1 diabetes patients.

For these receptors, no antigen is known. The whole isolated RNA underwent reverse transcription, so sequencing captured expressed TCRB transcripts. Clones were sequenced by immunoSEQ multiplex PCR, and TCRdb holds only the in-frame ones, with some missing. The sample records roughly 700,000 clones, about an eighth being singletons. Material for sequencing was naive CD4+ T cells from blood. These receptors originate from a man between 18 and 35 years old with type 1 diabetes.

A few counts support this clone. CDR3 DNA: TGTGCCAGCAGCTTAGCTTTTACCGATGAGCAGTTCTTC. It translates to CASSLAFTDEQFF. The chain carries TRBV7-2 and TRBJ2-1; no clear D gene. Deletions cut 0 bases from V and 8 bases from J, with 8 bases between. CDR1 SGHTA and CDR2 FQGNSA come from the germline V gene. The length of the CDR3 is 13 residues.

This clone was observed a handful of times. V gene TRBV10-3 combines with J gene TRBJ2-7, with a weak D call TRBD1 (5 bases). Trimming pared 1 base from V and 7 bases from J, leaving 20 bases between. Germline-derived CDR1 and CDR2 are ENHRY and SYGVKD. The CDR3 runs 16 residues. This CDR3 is CAISEYGQAKQGEQYF. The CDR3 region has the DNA TGTGCCATCAGTGAGTACGGGCAGGCGAAGCAGGGAGAGCAGTACTTC.

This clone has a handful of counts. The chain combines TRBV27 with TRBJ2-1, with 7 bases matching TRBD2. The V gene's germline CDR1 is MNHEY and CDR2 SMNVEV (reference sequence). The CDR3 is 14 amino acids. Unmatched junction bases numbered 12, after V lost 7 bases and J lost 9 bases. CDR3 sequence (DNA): TGTGCCAGCACCCCCCTCAGCGGGGAGGGTGAGCAGTTCTTC. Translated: CASTPLSGEGEQFF.

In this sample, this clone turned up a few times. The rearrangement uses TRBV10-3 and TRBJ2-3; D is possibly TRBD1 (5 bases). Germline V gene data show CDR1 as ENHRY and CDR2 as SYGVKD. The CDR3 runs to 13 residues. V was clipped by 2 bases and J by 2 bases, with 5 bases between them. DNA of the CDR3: TGTGCCATCAGTGAGGGGGCCACAGATACGCAGTATTTT. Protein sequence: CAISEGATDTQYF.

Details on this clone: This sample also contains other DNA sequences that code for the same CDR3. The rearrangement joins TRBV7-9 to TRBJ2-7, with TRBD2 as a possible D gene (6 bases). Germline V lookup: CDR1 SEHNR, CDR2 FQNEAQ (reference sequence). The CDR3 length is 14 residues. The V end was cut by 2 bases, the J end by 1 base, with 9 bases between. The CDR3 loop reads CASSLQGLSYEQYF. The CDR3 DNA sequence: TGTGCCAGCAGCTTACAAGGACTATCCTACGAGCAGTACTTC.